Listed below are T cell receptor beta chains from one sample, sequenced in a study of OX40 agonist ivuxolimab in advanced cancers. TCRdb keeps only in-frame clones here, not all; method: immunoSEQ multiplex PCR. The sample lists tens of thousands of clones, over 75% occurring once. This sample comprised CD4+ or CD8+ T cells sorted from blood, obtained in a trial of the OX40 agonist ivuxolimab. The receptors stem from an adult with an advanced solid tumor such as melanoma, head and neck, liver or kidney cancer. CDR3s include the opening cysteine and the closing phenylalanine or tryptophan. The D gene is left open where the match is weak. Where a row states a size, it is once, few, many or the class of an expanded clone; other rows omit it.

NA,NA,TRBV10-2,TRBJ2-7,CASSESSQGRNF,TGCGCCAGCAGTGAGTCGAGTCAGGGTAGGAACTTC
NA,TRBD1,TRBV6-6,TRBJ2-7,CASGTGGYEQYF,TGTGCCAGTGGGACAGGGGGATACGAGCAGTACTTC
NA,TRBD2,TRBV30,TRBJ2-1,CAWSPGLDEQFF,TGTGCCTGGAGTCCCGGACTAGATGAGCAGTTCTTC
NA,NA,TRBV7-2,TRBJ1-1,CASSSRTTEAFF,TGTGCCAGCAGCTCGAGGACGACTGAAGCTTTCTTT
NA,NA,TRBV18,TRBJ1-3,CASSPPGSQGGNTIYF,TGTGCCAGCTCACCACCGGGCTCACAGGGTGGAAACACCATATATTTT
NA,TRBD1,TRBV7-6,TRBJ1-2,CASSLSLQGAQGYTF,TGTGCCAGCAGCCTATCCCTCCAGGGGGCGCAGGGCTACACCTTC
NA,TRBD1,TRBV5-6,TRBJ1-5,CASSWGQVSSNQPQHF,TGTGCCAGCAGCTGGGGACAGGTGTCTAGCAATCAGCCCCAGCATTTT
NA,TRBD1,TRBV19,TRBJ2-1,CASSTTGTGSNEQFF,TGTGCCAGTAGTACGACCGGGACAGGGTCGAATGAGCAGTTCTTC
NA,NA,TRBV4-1,TRBJ2-3,CASSQEGTDTQYF,TGCGCCAGCAGCCAAGAGGGCACAGATACGCAGTATTTT
once,NA,TRBV2,TRBJ1-2,CASSDSEGHWGYTF,TGTGCCAGCAGTGATAGTGAGGGTCATTGGGGCTACACCTTC
NA,NA,TRBV5-4,TRBJ2-7,CASSIGLGDYEQYF,TGTGCCAGCAGCATAGGACTGGGAGACTACGAGCAGTACTTC
NA,TRBD1,TRBV6-1,TRBJ2-1,CAGDRGGYNEQFF,TGTGCCGGTGACAGGGGGGGCTACAATGAGCAGTTCTTC
NA,NA,TRBV7-9,TRBJ1-2,CASSPELGFRVF,TGTGCCAGCAGCCCTGAACTTGGGTTTCGGGTCTTC
NA,NA,TRBV9,TRBJ1-2,CASTLDASTSYGYTF,TGTGCCAGCACCCTAGATGCGTCTACCTCCTATGGCTACACCTTC
NA,NA,TRBV6-6,TRBJ1-5,CASKLGQQRQPQHF,TGTGCCAGCAAGTTGGGGCAGCAAAGGCAGCCCCAGCATTTT
NA,NA,TRBV29-1,TRBJ1-2,CSVGGGAEGYTF,TGCAGCGTTGGTGGGGGGGCGGAAGGCTACACCTTC
NA,NA,TRBV7-9,TRBJ1-2,CASSTGDPGGYGYTF,TGTGCCAGCAGCACCGGGGACCCCGGCGGCTATGGCTACACCTTC
NA,NA,TRBV27,TRBJ2-6,CASSPRARANVLTF,TGTGCCAGCAGTCCCCGGGCCAGGGCCAACGTCCTGACTTTC
NA,NA,TRBV10-3,TRBJ1-2,CAISELGSDRTYGYTF,TGTGCCATCAGTGAGTTGGGAAGTGACCGGACTTATGGCTACACCTTC
NA,NA,TRBV30,TRBJ1-6,CAWEEGTHNSPLHF,TGTGCCTGGGAGGAAGGGACTCATAATTCACCCCTCCACTTT
NA,NA,TRBV11-2,TRBJ1-3,CASSLDRAHSGNTIYF,TGTGCCAGCAGCTTAGACAGGGCCCACTCTGGAAACACCATATATTTT
NA,NA,TRBV5-1,TRBJ1-4,CASSLEGTRNEKLFF,TGCGCCAGCAGCTTGGAGGGGACAAGGAATGAAAAACTGTTTTTT
few,TRBD2,TRBV29-1,TRBJ2-1,CSVDIAGDEQFF,TGCAGCGTAGACATAGCGGGGGATGAGCAGTTCTTC
NA,NA,TRBV19,TRBJ2-5,CASTPGSLETQYF,TGTGCCAGTACTCCGGGGTCCCTTGAGACCCAGTACTTC
NA,NA,TRBV7-3,TRBJ2-3,CASSSTTDTQYF,TGTGCCAGCAGCTCGACCACAGATACGCAGTATTTT
NA,NA,TRBV2,TRBJ1-5,CASSETRQGSHQPQHF,TGTGCCAGCAGTGAAACCCGACAAGGGTCCCATCAGCCCCAGCATTTT
NA,TRBD2,TRBV18,TRBJ2-1,CASSPPQVAGYNEQFF,TGTGCCAGCTCACCACCGCAGGTAGCGGGGTACAATGAGCAGTTCTTC
few,NA,TRBV11-2,TRBJ1-2,CASSSYNYGYTF,TGTGCCAGCAGCTCGTATAACTATGGCTACACCTTC
NA,NA,TRBV19,TRBJ1-6,CASSIRGGSSPLHF,TGTGCCAGTAGTATACGGGGGGGCTCTTCACCCCTCCACTTT
NA,TRBD1,TRBV5-6,TRBJ1-6,CASSLAGGVSSYNSPLHF,TGTGCCAGCAGCTTAGCAGGGGGTGTGAGCTCCTATAATTCACCCCTCCACTTT
few,NA,TRBV2,TRBJ2-3,CASTQRLSTDTQYF,TGTGCCAGCACCCAACGGCTTAGCACAGATACGCAGTATTTT
NA,NA,TRBV7-3,TRBJ1-6,CASSLKGGLSPLHF,TGTGCCAGCAGCTTAAAGGGGGGGCTTTCACCCCTCCACTTT
NA,NA,TRBV6-5,TRBJ2-7,CASSYNGKTYEQYF,TGTGCCAGCAGTTATAACGGGAAGACCTACGAGCAGTACTTC
NA,NA,TRBV15,TRBJ2-3,CATRRSGVRSTDTQYF,TGTGCCACCCGACGATCCGGGGTGAGGAGCACAGATACGCAGTATTTT
NA,TRBD2,TRBV7-8,TRBJ2-5,CASTNSGGAAETQYF,TGTGCCAGCACCAATAGCGGGGGGGCAGCAGAGACCCAGTACTTC
NA,NA,TRBV7-9,TRBJ1-1,CASSLEAGTEAFF,TGTGCCAGCAGCTTAGAGGCGGGCACTGAAGCTTTCTTT
NA,NA,TRBV4-1,TRBJ1-2,CASSSRFGYTF,TGCGCCAGCAGCTCCCGTTTCGGCTACACCTTC
NA,NA,TRBV7-9,TRBJ1-2,CASSPMLPGGYTF,TGTGCCAGCAGCCCAATGCTCCCAGGGGGCTACACCTTC
NA,TRBD2,TRBV5-4,TRBJ2-5,CASRSGLAGEETQYF,TGTGCCAGCAGGTCGGGACTAGCGGGAGAAGAGACCCAGTACTTC
once,TRBD1,TRBV10-3,TRBJ1-2,CAISESQDRNYGYTF,TGTGCCATCAGTGAGTCTCAGGACAGGAACTATGGCTACACCTTC
NA,NA,TRBV19,TRBJ2-2,CASSILLWGPNTGELFF,TGTGCCAGTAGTATCCTTTTATGGGGCCCGAACACCGGGGAGCTGTTTTTT
NA,NA,TRBV5-6,TRBJ1-1,CASSYRTVETEAFF,TGTGCCAGCAGCTACCGGACAGTTGAGACTGAAGCTTTCTTT
NA,NA,TRBV7-6,TRBJ1-2,CASSPDSNYGYTF,TGTGCCAGCAGCCCCGACAGTAACTATGGCTACACCTTC
NA,NA,TRBV6-5,TRBJ1-2,CASSYSRAVNYGYTF,TGTGCCAGCAGTTACTCGAGGGCAGTAAACTATGGCTACACCTTC
NA,NA,TRBV5-5,TRBJ1-5,CASSLRYGDNQPQHF,TGTGCCAGCAGCTTGCGGTATGGGGACAATCAGCCCCAGCATTTT
NA,NA,TRBV7-2,TRBJ2-7,CASSSYNDYEQYF,TGTGCCAGCAGCTCCTACAACGACTACGAGCAGTACTTC
once,NA,TRBV7-9,TRBJ2-5,CASSFMSGEETQYF,TGTGCCAGCAGCTTTATGTCGGGGGAAGAGACCCAGTACTTC
NA,TRBD1,TRBV19,TRBJ2-7,CASSAPPLRDRREQYF,TGTGCCAGTAGTGCTCCCCCCCTCCGGGACAGGCGCGAGCAGTACTTC
NA,NA,TRBV6-5,TRBJ1-6,CASSPRGGGYSPLHF,TGTGCCAGCAGTCCCCGCGGGGGGGGCTATTCACCCCTCCACTTT
once,TRBD1,TRBV6-6,TRBJ2-4,CASSTQGMNIQYF,TGTGCCAGCAGCACACAGGGGATGAACATTCAGTACTTC
NA,NA,TRBV7-9,TRBJ2-1,CASSLGVARNNEQFF,TGTGCCAGCAGCTTAGGGGTTGCGCGGAACAATGAGCAGTTCTTC
once,NA,TRBV7-3,TRBJ2-3,CASSPGTSTDTQYF,TGTGCCAGCAGCCCCGGTACTAGCACAGATACGCAGTATTTT
NA,NA,TRBV12-2,TRBJ1-6,CASRLDREPLSYNSPLHF,TGTGCAAGTCGCCTCGACAGGGAACCCCTCTCCTATAATTCACCCCTCCACTTT
NA,NA,TRBV6-4,TRBJ1-6,CASSGQFGYNSPLHF,TGTGCCAGCAGTGGACAGTTTGGATATAATTCACCCCTCCACTTT
NA,NA,TRBV7-9,TRBJ1-6,CASSLAGPYSPLHF,TGTGCCAGCAGCTTAGCAGGGCCCTATTCACCCCTCCACTTT